This TCR beta chain was sequenced for a study of regulatory T cells in long-lasting Graves disease. Regarding the study as a whole: More public clonotypes were shared by persistent patients (2,741) than by new patients (approximately 1,000).

This CDR3 region has 15 residues. The V gene end was trimmed by 1 base and the J gene end by 8 bases; junction bases not matched to a gene: 5. The V gene's germline CDR1 is MDHEN and CDR2 SYDVKM. This clonotype was counted many times. Its cognate antigen is unknown. Construction of the TCR beta libraries employed iRepertoire HTBI primers in conjunction with Arm-PCR of CDR3 regions. TCRdb reprocessed the multiplex PCR reads with MiXCR, giving one entry per CDR3 protein. Of 500,000 or so distinct CDR3 sequences listed, around 15% are singletons. As to time point: newly diagnosed GD, antithyroid drugs for less than 3 months. Making the TCR library involved RNA that had been extracted from PBMCs. This same sample was also taken into another study, of T cells in Graves' hyperthyroidism and ophthalmopathy. As that study records: No ophthalmopathy progression within 18 months constituted stable Graves' hyperthyroidism. A set of HTBI primers served as the primers for a first-round RT-PCR of the TCR CDR3.

This clonotype was sampled from a middle-aged woman with Graves disease. V and J are TRBV28 and TRBJ1-4, with 9 bases fitting TRBD1. The source material was peripheral blood mononuclear cells (PBMCs), sampled at new diagnosis, from a patient treated with antithyroid drugs. In DNA form, the CDR3 reads TGTGCCAGCAGTTTATCCGGGACAGGGCACGAAAAACTGTTTTTT. Translating gives CASSLSGTGHEKLFF.